This T cell receptor (beta chain) was sequenced during a study of shared T cell receptors in the human thymus. Clones were read by immunoSEQ multiplex PCR, and TCRdb kept only the in-frame ones, dropping some. The table lists about 500,000 clones, 75% to 85% of them singletons. There are a few counts of this clone. This same sample was also taken into another study, of human thymus T cells. That paper states: Surgeons resected thymus tissue during corrective heart surgery. Within thymic and blood repertoires, V and J gene usage appeared to be biased.

This TCR was recovered from a boy under two years old with a congenital heart defect. Sequenced: thymocytes.

The CDR3 DNA sequence: TGTGCCAGCCAACCGGGACTAGCACCGAGAATTGAGCAGTTCTTC. Translating gives CASQPGLAPRIEQFF. The rearrangement links TRBV2 to TRBJ2-1, with 9 bases matching TRBD2. Germline V lookup: CDR1 SNHLY, CDR2 FYNNEI. This CDR3 has 15 amino acids. V was pared by 8 bases and J by 9 bases, with 14 bases of the junction left unmatched.